This paragraph reports one T cell receptor (beta chain). The source of the sample is a study of T cell changes during pregnancy in multiple sclerosis. The germline V gene has CDR1 SEHNR and CDR2 FQNEAQ (reference sequence). The CDR3 extends over 12 amino acids. Trimming cost V 4 bases and J 7 bases, with 8 bases left between them. Some clones are missing from TCRdb's copy, which holds only in-frame ones; the method was immunoSEQ multiplex PCR. Of tens of thousands of clones listed, under 95% are singletons. This TCR came from a female donor with multiple sclerosis, enrolled in a pregnancy study. The source material was CD8+ T cells from peripheral blood mononuclear cells, sampled before pregnancy. The chain couples TRBV7-9 to TRBJ1-5; D is unresolved. The CDR3 region has the DNA TGTGCCAGCAGCTACCATGCGCAGCCCCAGCATTTT. Translated: CASSYHAQPQHF.